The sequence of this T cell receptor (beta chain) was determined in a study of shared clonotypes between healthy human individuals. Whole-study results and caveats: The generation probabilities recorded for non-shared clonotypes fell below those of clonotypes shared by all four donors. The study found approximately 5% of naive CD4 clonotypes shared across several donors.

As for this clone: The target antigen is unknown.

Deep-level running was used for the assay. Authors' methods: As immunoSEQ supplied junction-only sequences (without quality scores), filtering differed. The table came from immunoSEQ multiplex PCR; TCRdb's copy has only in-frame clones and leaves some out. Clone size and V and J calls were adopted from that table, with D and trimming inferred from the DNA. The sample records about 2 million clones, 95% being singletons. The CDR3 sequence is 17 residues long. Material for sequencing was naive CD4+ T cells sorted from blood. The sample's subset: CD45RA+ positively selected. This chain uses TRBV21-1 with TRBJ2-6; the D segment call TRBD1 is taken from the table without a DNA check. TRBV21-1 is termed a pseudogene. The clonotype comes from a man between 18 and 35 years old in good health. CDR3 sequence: CASSKGQVKPGANVLTF. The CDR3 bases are TGTGCCAGCAGCAAAGGACAGGTTAAACCTGGGGCCAACGTCCTGACTTTC.